This T cell receptor beta chain comes out of a study of Ad26.COV2.S vaccination and SARS-CoV-2 variants. Whole-study results and caveats: Across vaccine and placebo recipients, the breadth of non-spike TCRs was similar.

CDR1 LNHDA and CDR2 SQIVND come from the germline V gene (reference sequence). The V end lost 4 bases, the J end lost 5 bases, and 18 bases lay between the germline ends. The CDR3 is 16 amino acids. This clone was seen only a few times. Its antigen is not known. This sample's treatment: some 20 received Ad26.COV2.S at low or high dose, single or two shots; about 5 received placebo; per-sample allocation not given. The samples were gathered on day 63 after the first injection of vaccine or placebo. An Ad26 vector was used to express Wuhan-strain SARS-CoV-2 spike as the vaccine. Generated by immunoSEQ multiplex PCR, the TCRdb table keeps only in-frame clones and is missing some. Among roughly 700,000 clones listed, around 89% were seen once.

The sequence came from a person aged 18-60 years who received the Ad26.COV2.S COVID-19 vaccine or a placebo. The chain links TRBV19 to TRBJ2-1; D remains unclear. Sample: peripheral blood, taken in a trial of Ad26.COV2.S vaccine versus placebo. CDR3 sequence (DNA): TGTGCCAGTAGTACTAGGGCCCCACAGAGAAACAATGAGCAGTTCTTC. Translated: CASSTRAPQRNNEQFF.